This T cell receptor beta chain is from a study of blood T cell repertoires in COVID-19. This clone came up once. CDR3 size: 14 residues. In germline, CDR1 is MNHEY, CDR2 SVGEGT. V dropped 6 bases and J dropped 2 bases, with 14 bases sitting between them. The repertoire was sequenced with immunoSEQ multiplex PCR; TCRdb's copy has only in-frame clones and lacks some. The data hold over 140,000 clones, with roughly 81% observed a single time. The TCR sequence derives from a woman aged 50 to 65 with active or convalescent COVID-19. V and J are TRBV6-2 or TRBV6-3 and TRBJ2-7, with a possible D match to TRBD2 (6 bases). Sequencing was performed on peripheral blood. The DNA for the CDR3 is TGTGCCAGCAGCCGGGACTCCCGGACCTACGAGCAGTACTTC. Its translation is CASSRDSRTYEQYF.